This TCR beta chain appears in the sequencing data of a study of vaccination and CD4 T cells after COVID-19. Concerning this clonotype: Its antigen remains unknown.

Treatment specified: roughly 10-day PBMC culture with coronavirus spike peptide pools or control peptides (ViraFEST assay). Those CD4+ T cells from the unexposed donor predate the COVID-19 pandemic (2011-2018). Germline lookup yields CDR1 SEHNR and CDR2 FQNEAQ (reference sequence). This CDR3 has 15 residues. V lost 2 bases to trimming and J lost 0 bases; unmatched junction nucleotides: 4. Oncomine TCR Beta short-read sequencing was applied to DNA from cultured CD4+ T cells. From CD4+ T cells that had been cultured, genomic DNA was extracted. TCRdb called the PCR reads again in MiXCR, with one record for every CDR3 protein. The sample gives 6,000 to 7,000 distinct CDR3 sequences, approximately 35% of which show up once; about a tenth is in the top ten.

This clonotype was obtained from a human donor in good health. The specimen was CD4+ T cells from blood, cultured in vitro. The J gene is TRBJ2-7, the V gene TRBV7-9; 7 positions agree with TRBD2. The CDR3 sequence: CASSLSGGSSYEQYF. Written as DNA, the CDR3 is TGTGCCAGCAGCTTATCGGGCGGGAGCTCCTACGAGCAGTACTTC.